This TCR beta chain appears in the sequencing data of a study of blood T cell repertoires in COVID-19. The CDR3 sequence is 13 residues long. Germline CDR1 SGDLS, CDR2 YYNGEE. Trimming stripped 7 bases from V and 2 bases from J, with 12 bases between. Produced via immunoSEQ multiplex PCR; TCRdb's table is partial and in-frame only. The sample holds a few hundred thousand clones, 65% to 90% seen once. The V and J genes are TRBV9 and TRBJ1-2, with D unclear. Sequenced material: peripheral blood. The TCR originated in a woman between 40 and 50 years old who had recovered from COVID-19. This CDR3 reads CASGPGGNYGYTF. The CDR3, as DNA: TGTGCCAGCGGCCCCGGCGGGAACTATGGCTACACCTTC.